A selection of T cell receptor beta chains follows, all from one sample in a study of cytomegalovirus exposure and HLA in healthy donors. TCRdb's table, derived via immunoSEQ multiplex PCR, lists solely in-frame clones and lacks some. Among some 150,000 clones listed, around two thirds were seen once. The sequenced sample consisted of PBMCs. These receptors came from an older woman in good health and CMV-seropositive. The CDR3 runs from the conserved cysteine through the conserved F or W. D genes are given only for firm matches. A row's size may be missing; if present it is once, few, many or a size class.

D	size	V	J	DNA	CDR3
TRBD1	NA	TRBV28	TRBJ2-1	TGTGCCAGCAGTCCCTCAGGGGGCCCCTACAATGAGCAGTTCTTC	CASSPSGGPYNEQFF
TRBD2	once	TRBV2	TRBJ2-1	TGTGCCAGCAAGCTAGCGGGGGTCTACAATGAGCAGTTCTTC	CASKLAGVYNEQFF
TRBD1	NA	TRBV29-1	TRBJ1-1	TGCAGCGTTAAACCACGGACAGGGCCGAACACTGAAGCTTTCTTT	CSVKPRTGPNTEAFF
NA	NA	TRBV28	TRBJ1-5	TGTGCCAGCAGAAGCCTAACCCGGGGGGACGGCCAGCCCCAGCATTTT	CASRSLTRGDGQPQHF
TRBD1	once	TRBV7-9	TRBJ1-1	TGTGCCAGCAGCCCAGGGGGAACCACTGAAGCTTTCTTT	CASSPGGTTEAFF
NA	NA	TRBV28	TRBJ1-2	TGTGCCAGCGGAGCTAACTATGGCTACACCTTC	CASGANYGYTF
NA	few	TRBV5-1	TRBJ2-7	TGCGCCAGCAGCTTGGAGGGACTCTACGAGCAGTACTTC	CASSLEGLYEQYF
TRBD2	NA	TRBV11-3	TRBJ2-7	TGTGCCAGCAGCAAAGAAGGAGGGAGGGCCCACGAGCAGTACTTC	CASSKEGGRAHEQYF
TRBD2	NA	TRBV5-1	TRBJ2-1	TGCGCCAGCAGCTTGGGTCCGGGAGGGGTGAATGAGCAGTTCTTC	CASSLGPGGVNEQFF
NA	NA	TRBV2	TRBJ1-3	TGTGCCAGCAGTCCAGCAGGGGCGTCTGGAAACACCATATATTTT	CASSPAGASGNTIYF
NA	NA	TRBV28	TRBJ2-7	TGTGCCAGCAGTTTATCAGGGGTACCTCCTTACGAGCAGTACTTC	CASSLSGVPPYEQYF
TRBD1	NA	TRBV4-2	TRBJ1-2	TGTGCCAGCAGCCCCCCTCCTACGACAGGGGCCTATGGCTACACCTTC	CASSPPPTTGAYGYTF
TRBD1	NA	TRBV29-1	TRBJ2-7	TGCAGCGTTGAGAGCCCGAGACAGGGTCAGAACGAGCAGTACTTC	CSVESPRQGQNEQYF
TRBD1	NA	TRBV2	TRBJ1-1	TGTGCCAGCAGTGGTGACAGGGCCGGAGCTTTCTTT	CASSGDRAGAFF
NA	NA	TRBV5-6	TRBJ2-7	TGTGCCAGCAGCCACAGGGTTCCCTACGAGCAGTACTTC	CASSHRVPYEQYF
TRBD2	NA	TRBV19	TRBJ2-2	TGTGCCAGTAGTATTGTTAGCGGGAGGGCCGGGGAGCTGTTTTTT	CASSIVSGRAGELFF
NA	NA	TRBV7-3	TRBJ2-7	TGTGCCAGCAGCAAACAGGGTAGCCACGAGCAGTACTTC	CASSKQGSHEQYF
NA	NA	TRBV30	TRBJ2-3	TGTGCCTGGAGGCGGGCAGCTAGCACAGATACGCAGTATTTT	CAWRRAASTDTQYF
NA	NA	TRBV11-2	TRBJ2-1	TGTGCCAGCAGTTCTAGGCCGGGGAACAATGAGCAGTTCTTC	CASSSRPGNNEQFF
TRBD1	NA	TRBV27	TRBJ1-6	TGTGCCAGCAGCCATGGGTTGGGGACAGGGGCGCGAGGATCACCCCTCCACTTT	CASSHGLGTGARGSPLHF
NA	NA	TRBV19	TRBJ1-1	TGTGCCAGTAGTAGGAACAGCCTTATGAACACTGAAGCTTTCTTT	CASSRNSLMNTEAFF
TRBD1	NA	TRBV27	TRBJ2-2	TGTGCCAGCAGGGACAGGGGAAACGGGGAGCTGTTTTTT	CASRDRGNGELFF
TRBD1	NA	TRBV4-2	TRBJ1-2	TGTGCCAGCAGCCATCCCGGCGGGAACAGGGGGTCTGCATATGGCTACACCTTC	CASSHPGGNRGSAYGYTF
TRBD2	NA	TRBV19	TRBJ2-2	TGTGCCAGTAGTATAGCGGGAGGGGCCGACACCGGGGAGCTGTTTTTT	CASSIAGGADTGELFF
TRBD1	NA	TRBV7-9	TRBJ1-3	TGTGCCATAAGGAGGGACAGCTCTGGAAACACCATATATTTT	CAIRRDSSGNTIYF
TRBD1	NA	TRBV15	TRBJ2-7	TGTGCCACCAGCAGAGGGGGACAGGGTAGTTACGAGCAGTACTTC	CATSRGGQGSYEQYF
TRBD1	NA	TRBV2	TRBJ1-5	TGTGCCAGCAGTCAGGACAGGGGAAGTCAGCCCCAGCATTTT	CASSQDRGSQPQHF
NA	NA	TRBV5-1	TRBJ2-3	TGCGCCAGCAGCCGGGGGGCGGTCCCGACAGATACGCAGTATTTT	CASSRGAVPTDTQYF
TRBD2	NA	TRBV29-1	TRBJ2-1	TGCAGCGTTGATCAACTAGCGGTATACAATGAGCAGTTCTTC	CSVDQLAVYNEQFF
NA	NA	TRBV27	TRBJ1-1	TGTGCCAGCAGTTTAGAAGGGGCCTCGAACACTGAAGCTTTCTTT	CASSLEGASNTEAFF
NA	NA	TRBV7-6	TRBJ2-2	TGTGCCAGCAGCTTAGGAACGGGCGGGGAGCTGTTTTTT	CASSLGTGGELFF
NA	NA	TRBV12-5	TRBJ2-7	TGTGCTAGTGGTTTCGGGGATAGGAACGAGCAGTACTTC	CASGFGDRNEQYF
TRBD2	NA	TRBV28	TRBJ2-5	TGTGCCAGCAGTCCAGGTGCTAGCGGGAGGGCCACAGGGGAGACCCAGTACTTC	CASSPGASGRATGETQYF
NA	NA	TRBV6-5	TRBJ2-4	TGTGCCAGCAGGGACAGTTTAGCCAAAAACATTCAGTACTTC	CASRDSLAKNIQYF
NA	NA	TRBV29-1	TRBJ1-3	TGCAGCGTTGACGGCTCTGGAAACACCATATATTTT	CSVDGSGNTIYF
NA	NA	TRBV5-1	TRBJ2-7	TGCGCCAGCAGCTTGGGGACTTATACCTACGAGCAGTACTTC	CASSLGTYTYEQYF
TRBD1	few	TRBV18	TRBJ1-5	TGTGCCAGCTCACCTATCCCGGGACAGGAGTCCAATCAGCCCCAGCATTTT	CASSPIPGQESNQPQHF
NA	NA	TRBV12-1	TRBJ2-4	TGTGCCAGCAGCTTAGGACAGGGTGAAGGGGGAAAAAACATTCAGTACTTC	CASSLGQGEGGKNIQYF
NA	NA	TRBV6-4	TRBJ2-1	TGTGCCAGCAGTGTGGAGGGGTTACCGTACAATGAGCAGTTCTTC	CASSVEGLPYNEQFF
TRBD2	few	TRBV11-2	TRBJ2-7	TGTGCCAGCAGCTCACTAGCGGGAGGGAACTACGAGCAGTACTTC	CASSSLAGGNYEQYF
NA	few	TRBV5-6	TRBJ2-1	TGTGCCAGCAGCTTGGGAGAGATACTCTACAATGAGCAGTTCTTC	CASSLGEILYNEQFF
NA	few	TRBV27	TRBJ1-2	TGTGCCAGCAGTTTTACGACACCAACCTTCTATGGCTACACCTTC	CASSFTTPTFYGYTF
NA	few	TRBV10-3	TRBJ1-2	TGTGCCATCAGTGATTCGACAGACTATGGCTACACCTTC	CAISDSTDYGYTF
NA	NA	TRBV18	TRBJ2-5	TGTGCCAGCTCACCACCGGTGACAGGACAAGAGACCCAGTACTTC	CASSPPVTGQETQYF
NA	few	TRBV6-1	TRBJ2-7	TGTGCCAGCATTATCGGGGAGTGGGGCGAGCAGTACTTC	CASIIGEWGEQYF
NA	few	TRBV19	TRBJ2-2	TGTGCCAGTAAGGAGGGAGGGAACACCGGGGAGCTGTTTTTT	CASKEGGNTGELFF
TRBD1	few	TRBV5-1	TRBJ1-1	TGCGCCAGCAGACCGGACAGGGGGCACACTGAAGCTTTCTTT	CASRPDRGHTEAFF
NA	NA	TRBV27	TRBJ2-3	TGTGCCAGCAGTTTTAGCGGCTCTAGCACAGATACGCAGTATTTT	CASSFSGSSTDTQYF
NA	once	TRBV6-5	TRBJ1-1	TGTGCCAGCAGTTCCCTAGAAGTAATGAACACTGAAGCTTTCTTT	CASSSLEVMNTEAFF